The 8 T cell receptor beta chains reported below all come from one sample, sequenced in a study of shared clonotypes between healthy human individuals. The assay was immunoSEQ multiplex PCR, and TCRdb's table has in-frame clones only and misses some. Among 1.5 million to 2.5 million clones listed, about 95% were seen once. Positively selected for CCR7, the CD45RO-negative cells used as naive CD8 cells excluded terminally differentiated effector memory CD45RA+ cells. The specimen sequenced was naive CD8+ T cells sorted from blood. Receptor source: a man between 18 and 29 years old in good health.

This rearrangement joins TRBV27 to TRBJ2-7; D not certain. With 1 base removed from V and 2 bases from J, the gap between germline ends came to 15 bases. CDR1 is MNHEY and CDR2 is SMNVEV in the germline V gene (reference sequence). The CDR3 covers 16 residues. The CDR3 DNA follows: TGTGCCAGCAGTTTATACGCTGGCGACCCAGCCTACGAGCAGTACTTC. Translated, it gives CASSLYAGDPAYEQYF.

The chain is built from TRBV5-5 and TRBJ1-2, with 7 bases matching TRBD1. The CDR3 has 16 residues. The germline V gene has CDR1 SGHKS and CDR2 YYEKEE (reference sequence). V shed 4 bases, J shed 4 bases, and the junction held 13 bases outside the gene matches. CDR3 sequence reads: CASSVSISQGVYGYTF. CDR3 DNA: TGTGCCAGCAGCGTATCGATCAGTCAGGGGGTCTATGGCTACACCTTC.

This chain connects TRBV27 to TRBJ2-4; possible D gene TRBD2, 6 bases. V was shortened by 3 bases and J by 3 bases, with 12 bases between the two germline ends. CDR3 length equals 15 residues. The germline CDR1 and CDR2 sequences are MNHEY and SMNVEV (reference sequence). The CDR3 protein is CASSFDGGIKNIQYF. CDR3 coding DNA: TGTGCCAGCAGTTTTGACGGGGGTATCAAAAACATTCAGTACTTC.

This clone was seen a single time. The chain is built from TRBV11-2 and TRBJ2-7; D may be TRBD1 (7 bases). Looked up from germline, CDR1 is SGHAT and CDR2 is FQNNGV. Trimming took off 6 bases at V and 4 bases at J, with 13 bases between the two ends. This CDR3 comprises 13 residues. The CDR3 DNA follows: TGTGCCAGCAGAGGGCAGGGGGGTTACGAGCAGTACTTC. Translation gives CASRGQGGYEQYF.

The V gene is TRBV6-5, the J gene TRBJ2-3, with TRBD2 identical over 11 bases. Germline trimming cut 7 bases from V and 4 bases from J; bases unmatched to any gene: 7. The germline CDR1 and CDR2 sequences are MNHEY and SVGAGI. CDR3 length: 15 residues. CDR3 region: CASNLAGGSADTQYF. The CDR3 region has the DNA TGTGCCAGCAATCTAGCGGGAGGAAGCGCAGATACGCAGTATTTT.

Notes on this clone: The sample carries other DNA sequences with the same CDR3. The rearrangement links TRBV11-2 to TRBJ2-1; no definite D call. From germline, CDR1 is SGHAT and CDR2 FQNNGV. The V end was cut by 1 base, the J end by 9 bases, with 4 bases between. The CDR3 contains 11 residues. CDR3 sequence: CASSLGVEQFF. The CDR3, as DNA: TGTGCCAGCAGCTTAGGGGTTGAGCAGTTCTTC.

The V and J genes are TRBV6-5 and TRBJ2-5; D call uncertain. Between the trimmed V and J ends, which lost 7 bases and 8 bases, there was a span of 20 bases. The CDR3 has 14 amino acids. Germline CDR1 and CDR2: MNHEY and SVGAGI. The CDR3 sequence: CASTLTAGQLTQYF. The CDR3 region has the DNA TGTGCCAGCACCCTAACTGCCGGGCAACTCACCCAGTACTTC.

The rearrangement uses TRBV5-1 and TRBJ2-7, with 8 bases that match TRBD1. The V and J ends lost 0 bases and 4 bases, in that order; junction bases with no gene match: 18. The CDR3 is made up of 19 amino acids. The germline gives CDR1 SGHRS, CDR2 YFSETQ. The CDR3 nucleotides are TGCGCCAGCAGCTTGGTCCAAATCGGGCAGGGGGCGATCGGATACGAGCAGTACTTC. This translates into CASSLVQIGQGAIGYEQYF.